Listed below are T cell receptor beta chains from one sample, sequenced in a study of cytomegalovirus exposure and HLA in healthy donors. Generated by immunoSEQ multiplex PCR, the TCRdb table keeps only in-frame clones and is missing some. The repertoire includes about 160,000 clones, about 77% of them detected once, and about 1.3% sits in the top ten. Specimen: PBMCs. The receptors were sampled from a woman in her fifties or sixties in good health and CMV-seronegative. The CDR3 runs from the conserved cysteine through the conserved F or W. A D gene is named only where the DNA matches it firmly. The size entry is marked missing in some rows and otherwise reads once, few, many or a size class.

j_gene,v_gene,d_gene,abundance,CDR3aa,CDR3nt
TRBJ2-1,TRBV7-8,TRBD2,.,CASSLAERGGENEQFF,TGTGCCAGCAGCTTAGCGGAGCGCGGGGGGGAGAATGAGCAGTTCTTC
TRBJ2-6,TRBV5-1,.,.,CASSLWQAGSGANVLTF,TGCGCCAGCAGCTTGTGGCAAGCAGGCTCTGGGGCCAACGTCCTGACTTTC
TRBJ2-7,TRBV6-6,.,few,CASFRDSPYEQYF,TGTGCCAGTTTCCGGGACTCCCCCTACGAGCAGTACTTC
TRBJ1-1,TRBV25-1,TRBD1,.,CASSGTGTGNTEAFF,TGTGCCAGCAGTGGCACCGGGACAGGGAACACTGAAGCTTTCTTT
TRBJ1-2,TRBV10-3,TRBD1,few,CAINQGVEYYGYTF,TGTGCCATAAATCAGGGGGTCGAGTACTATGGCTACACCTTC
TRBJ1-1,TRBV6-4,TRBD1,few,CASSPQGGNTEAFF,TGTGCCAGCAGTCCCCAGGGGGGCAACACTGAAGCTTTCTTT
TRBJ2-1,TRBV6-5,TRBD2,.,CASSYSAGEYNEQFF,TGTGCCAGCAGTTACTCGGCGGGGGAGTACAATGAGCAGTTCTTC
TRBJ2-6,TRBV27,TRBD1,.,CASSLQGATGANVLTF,TGTGCCAGCAGCTTACAGGGGGCGACTGGGGCCAACGTCCTGACTTTC
TRBJ2-5,TRBV19,.,.,CASRGGETQYF,TGTGCCAGTAGGGGGGGAGAGACCCAGTACTTC
TRBJ2-7,TRBV6-4,TRBD2,.,CASSEVSGGSYEQYF,TGTGCCAGCAGTGAGGTCAGCGGGGGCTCCTACGAGCAGTACTTC
TRBJ1-4,TRBV9,.,.,CASSSDQREKLFF,TGTGCCAGCAGCTCAGACCAGAGGGAAAAACTGTTTTTT
TRBJ1-2,TRBV6-1,TRBD1,.,CASSELAGGDGYTF,TGTGCCAGCAGTGAATTGGCAGGGGGTGATGGCTACACCTTC
TRBJ1-1,TRBV5-1,TRBD1,.,CASSSAGTGKAFF,TGCGCCAGCAGCTCGGCCGGGACAGGCAAAGCTTTCTTT
TRBJ1-5,TRBV5-1,TRBD1,.,CASTPFPGGGQPQHF,TGCGCCAGCACCCCATTCCCAGGGGGTGGACAGCCCCAGCATTTT
TRBJ2-2,TRBV7-6,.,few,CASSTGQTNYPNTGELFF,TGTGCCAGCAGCACTGGACAGACAAACTACCCGAACACCGGGGAGCTGTTTTTT
TRBJ2-2,TRBV5-1,TRBD2,once,CASSVLTSGGAAGELFF,TGCGCCAGCAGCGTCTTGACTAGCGGGGGGGCCGCCGGGGAGCTGTTTTTT
TRBJ2-7,TRBV4-1,.,.,CASSRTGVDYEQYF,TGCGCCAGCAGCCGTACGGGAGTTGACTACGAGCAGTACTTC
TRBJ2-7,TRBV7-2,.,.,CASSLDQSLNSYEQYF,TGTGCCAGCAGCTTAGATCAGTCTCTGAATTCCTACGAGCAGTACTTC
TRBJ2-4,TRBV15,TRBD1,.,CATSRRTGRNIQYF,TGTGCCACCAGCAGAAGGACAGGGAGAAACATTCAGTACTTC
TRBJ2-7,TRBV19,TRBD1,.,CASTPQGDIDEQYF,TGTGCCAGTACCCCACAGGGGGATATCGACGAGCAGTACTTC
TRBJ1-3,TRBV18,.,.,CASSHSQGNSGNTIYF,TGTGCCAGCTCGCATTCCCAGGGGAACTCTGGAAACACCATATATTTT
TRBJ1-2,TRBV5-6,.,.,CASSFVSRSNYGYTF,TGTGCCAGCAGCTTTGTATCACGGTCAAACTATGGCTACACCTTC
TRBJ2-1,TRBV10-3,TRBD2,.,CAISAGGSYNEQFF,TGTGCCATCAGTGCGGGGGGCTCCTACAATGAGCAGTTCTTC
TRBJ1-4,TRBV30,.,.,CAWSVTRGSNEKLFF,TGTGCCTGGAGTGTAACCAGGGGTTCTAATGAAAAACTGTTTTTT
TRBJ2-1,TRBV6-4,TRBD1,.,CASSDEGGQGDNEQFF,TGTGCCAGCAGTGACGAAGGGGGACAGGGAGACAATGAGCAGTTCTTC
TRBJ1-2,TRBV7-2,TRBD1,.,CASSLQGQINYGYTF,TGTGCCAGCAGCTTACAGGGACAGATAAACTATGGCTACACCTTC
TRBJ2-2,TRBV28,.,.,CASRYSSSGTGELFF,TGTGCCAGCAGGTATTCTAGCTCGGGCACCGGGGAGCTGTTTTTT
TRBJ1-4,TRBV5-5,TRBD1,.,CASSRQGSGSNEKLFF,TGTGCCAGCAGCCGACAGGGAAGCGGATCTAATGAAAAACTGTTTTTT
TRBJ2-1,TRBV18,TRBD2,.,CASSSWVAGRYNEQFF,TGTGCCAGCTCGAGCTGGGTAGCGGGAAGATACAATGAGCAGTTCTTC
TRBJ2-3,TRBV18,.,.,CASSPIRGTSTDTQYF,TGTGCCAGCTCACCTATTAGGGGGACGAGCACAGATACGCAGTATTTT
TRBJ1-2,TRBV6-5,.,.,CASSLHNPNYGYTF,TGTGCCAGCAGTTTACACAACCCTAACTATGGCTACACCTTC
TRBJ2-7,TRBV6-5,TRBD1,.,CASSNTGTGLIEQYF,TGTGCCAGCAGTAACACCGGGACAGGGTTGATCGAGCAGTACTTC
TRBJ1-1,TRBV28,.,.,CASSFPQGRGWDTEAFF,TGTGCCAGCAGTTTCCCACAGGGTAGGGGTTGGGACACTGAAGCTTTCTTT
TRBJ1-1,TRBV5-1,TRBD1,.,CASSLRTGDQNTEAFF,TGCGCCAGCAGCCTCCGGACAGGGGATCAAAACACTGAAGCTTTCTTT
TRBJ1-1,TRBV19,TRBD1,few,CASRSDRGSTEAFF,TGTGCCAGTAGGAGTGACAGGGGGTCCACTGAAGCTTTCTTT
TRBJ2-1,TRBV7-3,TRBD2,.,CASTPGGSGRAYNEQFF,TGTGCCAGCACCCCCGGTGGTAGCGGGAGGGCCTACAATGAGCAGTTCTTC
TRBJ2-7,TRBV27,.,.,CASSLLGAVSYEQYF,TGTGCCAGCAGTTTGTTAGGGGCGGTCTCCTACGAGCAGTACTTC
TRBJ2-1,TRBV27,.,.,CASSLSADNYNEQFF,TGTGCCAGCAGTTTATCGGCGGACAATTACAATGAGCAGTTCTTC
TRBJ2-1,TRBV7-2,.,.,CASSSTASSYNEQFF,TGTGCCAGCAGCTCGACAGCGAGCTCCTACAATGAGCAGTTCTTC
TRBJ2-1,TRBV7-2,TRBD1,.,CASSFPGTANEQFF,TGTGCCAGCAGCTTCCCCGGGACAGCGAATGAGCAGTTCTTC
TRBJ2-1,TRBV5-1,.,few,CASSYNNEQFF,TGCGCCAGCAGCTACAACAATGAGCAGTTCTTC
TRBJ1-1,TRBV10-1,.,.,CASTGDQNTEAFF,TGCGCCAGCACAGGCGATCAAAACACTGAAGCTTTCTTT
TRBJ1-4,TRBV18,.,.,CATLAATNEKLFF,TGTGCCACCTTAGCTGCAACTAATGAAAAACTGTTTTTT
TRBJ1-1,TRBV7-2,.,.,CASSPHRDTEAFF,TGTGCCAGCAGCCCACACAGGGACACTGAAGCTTTCTTT
TRBJ1-1,TRBV28,.,.,CASSFYSGSTAFF,TGTGCCAGCAGTTTTTATTCGGGGTCAACGGCTTTCTTT
TRBJ1-6,TRBV9,TRBD1,.,CASSVEAGGISPLHF,TGTGCCAGCAGCGTAGAGGCAGGGGGCATCTCACCCCTCCACTTT
TRBJ1-4,TRBV7-9,.,.,CASSPGTPTNEKLFF,TGTGCCAGCAGCCCCGGGACACCAACTAATGAAAAACTGTTTTTT
TRBJ2-3,TRBV15,.,.,CATSRASADTQYF,TGTGCCACCAGCAGAGCAAGCGCAGATACGCAGTATTTT
TRBJ1-4,TRBV4-3,TRBD1,.,CASSQDLIIPGQGFSANEKLFF,TGCGCCAGCAGCCAAGATCTCATTATCCCGGGACAGGGTTTCAGCGCAAATGAAAAACTGTTTTTT
TRBJ1-1,TRBV6-5,.,few,CASRSDGMNTEAFF,TGTGCCAGCAGATCTGACGGGATGAACACTGAAGCTTTCTTT
TRBJ1-1,TRBV2,.,.,CASSDVLGTKAFF,TGTGCCAGCAGTGACGTCTTGGGGACTAAAGCTTTCTTT
TRBJ1-3,TRBV5-1,TRBD1,.,CASSLEGAGGNTIYF,TGCGCCAGCAGCTTGGAGGGGGCAGGTGGAAACACCATATATTTT